Below are 26 T cell receptor beta chains sequenced from a single sample in a study of molecular identifiers for immune sequencing clone quantification. TCRdb reprocessed the PCR reads via MiXCR and lists one record per CDR3 protein. The profile covers approximately 100,000 distinct CDR3 sequences, with 36% appearing a single time and around 4.2% taken by the ten largest. The source material was naive CD8+ T cells from blood, with Jurkat cell RNA spiked in. Described subset: FACS-sorted CD8+CD4-CCR7+CD45RA+ naive T cells. The receptors here all came from a human donor in good health. Some libraries in this study had Jurkat cell RNA spiked in.

This rearrangement joins TRBV4-2 to TRBJ2-7, with 11 bases lining up with TRBD1. V shed 3 bases, J shed 1 base, and the junction held 5 bases outside the gene matches. The CDR3 contains 16 residues. CDR1 is LGHNA, CDR2 YNFKEQ, per germline. CDR3 loop: CASSHGTGGDSYEQYF. The CDR3 bases are TGTGCCAGCAGCCACGGGACAGGGGGGGATTCCTACGAGCAGTACTTC.

This clonotype was seen at least ten times. The chain is built from TRBV12-3 or TRBV12-4 and TRBJ2-5; unclear D gene. The CDR3 has 14 amino acids. Trimming stripped 3 bases from V and 0 bases from J, with 8 bases between. CDR3 sequence (DNA): TGTGCCAGCAGTTTTGGTCTAAACCAAGAGACCCAGTACTTC. It translates to CASSFGLNQETQYF.

As regards this clonotype: This may be a read error: a much more frequent sequence differs by one nucleotide. This rearrangement joins TRBV10-3 to TRBJ2-5; TRBD2 agrees at 8 bases. The CDR3 loop spans 14 amino acids. Germline-derived CDR1 and CDR2 are ENHRY and SYGVKD. For the CDR3, the DNA is TGTGCCATCTTATCGGGAGGGCTCGTTGAGACCCGGTACTTC. The encoded protein is CAILSGGLVETRYF.

This clonotype was counted between two and nine times. The chain joins TRBV7-6 to TRBJ2-1, with D possibly TRBD2 on 5 matching bases. Deletions cut 0 bases from V and 4 bases from J, with 7 bases between. This CDR3 spans 14 amino acids. The germline gives CDR1 SGHVS, CDR2 FNYEAQ. Here the CDR3 reads CASSLAGVYNEQFF. DNA for the CDR3: TGTGCCAGCAGCTTAGCGGGAGTATACAATGAGCAGTTCTTC.

As regards this clonotype: At one end the junction does not follow the germline gene, possibly because of a read error. The chain carries TRBV5-3 and TRBJ2-1; D gene ambiguous. TRBV5-3 is an open reading frame, and its role is uncertain. The CDR3 covers 13 residues. CDR3 protein: CASSWTEYNEQFF. CDR3 nucleotide sequence: TGTGCCAGCAGCTGGACGGAATACAATGAGCAGTTCTTC.

Concerning this clonotype itself: This may come from a read error, since a much larger clone is one base off. This chain joins TRBV6-2 or TRBV6-3 and TRBJ2-3, with no clear D. The CDR3 has 13 amino acids. Germline lookup yields CDR1 MNHEY and CDR2 SVGEGT. In nucleotides, the CDR3 is TGTGCCAGCACTTACTCGCGAACAGATACGCAGTATTTT. Translated, it gives CASTYSRTDTQYF.

The sample holds many counts of this clonotype. The genes are TRBV28 and TRBJ2-3; tentatively, D is TRBD2 (5 bases). Between the trimmed V and J ends, which lost 3 bases and 3 bases, there was a span of 25 bases. The CDR3 consists of 19 residues. From germline, CDR1 is MDHEN and CDR2 SYDVKM. CDR3 protein: CASSFPPGLTDITTDTQYF. DNA of the CDR3: TGTGCCAGCAGTTTCCCGCCAGGACTGACCGATATAACTACAGATACGCAGTATTTT.

In this sample, this clonotype turned up a few times. V and J are TRBV28 and TRBJ2-2; D uncertain. Germline CDR1 and CDR2: MDHEN and SYDVKM. This CDR3 spans 12 amino acids. V was trimmed by 7 bases and J by 4 bases, leaving 7 bases between them. The CDR3: CASTPGTGELFF. CDR3 bases: TGTGCCAGCACCCCGGGCACCGGGGAGCTGTTTTTT.

There are many counts of this clonotype. The V and J genes are TRBV14 and TRBJ2-5, with 7 bases fitting TRBD1. The CDR3 is 14 amino acids. CDR1 and CDR2 (germline): SGHDN, FVKESK. The ends lost 4 bases at V and 1 base at J; junction bases unmatched: 3. In nucleotides, the CDR3 is TGTGCCAGCAGCCGAGACAGGGTCCAAGAGACCCAGTACTTC. It translates to CASSRDRVQETQYF.

This clonotype appeared a single time. With a much larger clone just one base away, this may be a read error. The V gene is TRBV5-6, the J gene TRBJ2-3, with D perhaps given as TRBD1 or TRBD2 (6 bases each). The CDR3 is made up of 12 amino acids. With 4 bases removed from V and 14 bases from J, the gap between germline ends came to 17 bases. Germline CDR1 reads SGHDT; CDR2 reads YYEEEE. The CDR3 region has the DNA TGTGCCAGCAGCGGGATGGGGGGCAGGAGGTATTTT. Protein product: CASSGMGGRRYF.

In DNA form, the CDR3 reads TGTGCCAGCAGCTTAGATCCCGAGCAGTACTTC. Translation: CASSLDPEQYF. The rearrangement uses TRBV11-2 and TRBJ2-7; D is unclear. The CDR3 contains 11 residues. Trimming removed 0 bases from V and 6 bases from J, with 3 bases in between. Per germline, CDR1 SGHAT and CDR2 FQNNGV.

This chain connects TRBV6-5 to TRBJ2-3; the D call may be TRBD1 or TRBD2 (5 bases each). CDR3 length: 15 residues. Trimming removed 2 bases at V and 5 bases at J, with 14 bases between. In germline, CDR1 is MNHEY, CDR2 SVGAGI. The CDR3 loop is CASSYTGQVGDTQYF. The CDR3 DNA reads TGTGCCAGCAGTTACACGGGGCAAGTAGGAGATACGCAGTATTTT.

About this clonotype itself: A much larger clone lies a single base off, so this may be a read error. The chain employs TRBV5-4 and TRBJ2-7; D perhaps matches TRBD1 (5 bases). CDR1 is SGHNT, CDR2 YYREEE, per germline (reference sequence). The CDR3 is made up of 12 amino acids. CDR3 bases: TGTGCCAGCAGCTTGAGGGGCTACGAGCAGTGCTTC. This gives the protein CASSLRGYEQCF.

This clonotype showed up many times. The chain joins TRBV4-1 to TRBJ2-1; 9 bases are a match to TRBD1. Germline values: CDR1 MGHRA, CDR2 YSYEKL. The CDR3 covers 17 residues. The ends lost 2 bases at V and 3 bases at J; junction bases unmatched: 8. CDR3 region: CASSQKPTGGIYNEQFF. The CDR3 DNA reads TGCGCCAGCAGCCAAAAACCGACAGGGGGAATCTACAATGAGCAGTTCTTC.

Many counts were recorded for this clonotype. The chain combines TRBV6-1 with TRBJ1-1; D remains ambiguous. Trimming removed 6 bases at V and 7 bases at J, with 15 bases between. CDR1 and CDR2 (germline): MNHNS, SASEGT. The CDR3 is made up of 13 amino acids. The CDR3 here is CASRVLLEVEAFF. DNA for the CDR3: TGTGCCAGCAGGGTTCTTCTGGAAGTTGAAGCTTTCTTT.

In this sample, this clonotype turned up many times. In nucleotides, the CDR3 is TGTGCCAGTAGTTCCCTGCCCCTATCGACCTCCTACGAGCAGTACTTC. It translates to CASSSLPLSTSYEQYF. V usage is TRBV19 and J usage is TRBJ2-7; D is unclear. Deletions cut 5 bases from V and 0 bases from J, with 17 bases between. CDR1 and CDR2 from the germline V gene are LNHDA and SQIVND (reference sequence). CDR3 length: 16 amino acids.

To note about this clonotype: This is likely a read error, given that the CDR3 carries no conserved phenylalanine or tryptophan at its end. The gene calls are TRBV4-2 and TRBJ2-1; D is possibly TRBD2 (5 bases). Trimming cost V 0 bases and J 1 base, with 10 bases left between them. Germline V gives CDR1 LGHNA, CDR2 YNFKEQ. The CDR3 is made up of 16 amino acids. CDR3 protein: CASSQEGLSSYNEQFY. In DNA, the CDR3 is TGTGCCAGCAGCCAAGAAGGACTCTCGTCCTACAATGAGCAGTTCTAC.

This clonotype was seen a single time. A junction boundary mismatches the germline segment, possibly from a read error. This sequence joins TRBV7-8 and TRBJ2-1; 8 bases fit TRBD1. The CDR3 sequence is 17 residues long. CDR1 and CDR2 from the germline V gene are SGHVS and FQNEAQ. The DNA for the CDR3 is TGTGCCAGCAGCCCTAGGCCCCCAGGGGGCTTCTACTATGAGCAGTTCTTC. Its translation: CASSPRPPGGFYYEQFF.

Notes on this clonotype: A read error may be the cause here, since a much bigger clone is one base away. The final CDR3 position lacks the conserved phenylalanine or tryptophan, pointing to a likely read error. The rearrangement joins TRBV7-2 to TRBJ2-1; 9 bases are shared with TRBD2. CDR1 and CDR2 (germline): SGHTA, FQGNSA. This CDR3 contains 15 residues. Unmatched junction bases numbered 3, after V lost 4 bases and J lost 2 bases. The CDR3 protein is CASSSTSGPYNEQFL. Written as DNA, the CDR3 is TGTGCCAGCAGCTCGACTAGCGGACCCTACAATGAGCAGTTCCTC.

The V gene is TRBV6-1, the J gene TRBJ2-7, with D perhaps matching TRBD1 (6 bases). The V end lost 5 bases, the J end lost 3 bases, and 11 bases lay between the germline ends. Germline values: CDR1 MNHNS, CDR2 SASEGT. There are 13 residues in the CDR3. CDR3 sequence (DNA): TGTGCCAGCAGTTGGACAGAGATCTACGAGCAGTACTTC. Translating gives CASSWTEIYEQYF.

V is TRBV11-2 and J is TRBJ2-5; D may be TRBD2 (6 bases). The V end lost 5 bases, the J end lost 2 bases, and 15 bases lay between the germline ends. This CDR3 is built from 15 residues. Germline values: CDR1 SGHAT, CDR2 FQNNGV. The CDR3 DNA sequence: TGTGCCAGCAGCCACACGTGGACTAAACAAGAGACCCAGTACTTC. Translating gives CASSHTWTKQETQYF.

Worth noting for this clonotype: A much larger clone sits a single nucleotide away, making a read error possible. In this CDR3 the conserved last residue, phenylalanine or tryptophan, is missing, so a read error is likely. The chain links TRBV7-2 to TRBJ2-3, with D possibly matching TRBD2 (5 bases). V lost 6 bases and J lost 5, with 12 bases in between. CDR3 length equals 13 residues. Germline CDR1 and CDR2: SGHTA and FQGNSA. The CDR3: CASRAGGIDTQYI. CDR3 DNA: TGTGCCAGCAGGGCGGGTGGGATAGATACGCAGTATATT.

Turning to this clonotype: Since the CDR3 does not end with the conserved phenylalanine or tryptophan, this likely comes from a read error. V usage is TRBV10-1 and J usage is TRBJ2-3; D unclear. This CDR3 comprises 13 residues. Trimming removed 4 bases at V and 4 bases at J, with 9 bases between. Germline CDR1 is WNHNN and CDR2 is SYGVQD (reference sequence). The CDR3 loop reads CASSAAWADTQYL. CDR3 nucleotides: TGCGCCAGCAGTGCCGCGTGGGCAGATACGCAGTATCTT.

The sample holds many counts of this clonotype. The chain joins TRBV7-2 to TRBJ2-1, with D possibly matching TRBD2 (6 bases). CDR3 length: 16 amino acids. CDR1 is SGHTA, CDR2 FQGNSA, per germline. V was cut by 5 bases and J by 0 bases, with 14 bases left in between. The DNA for the CDR3 is TGTGCCAGCAGCAGACCGGGGGTTAGCTCCTACAATGAGCAGTTCTTC. Translated: CASSRPGVSSYNEQFF.

Turning to this clonotype: Just one base apart from a much larger clone, this may be a read error. The CDR3 sequence is CSAREKAGGGTDTQYF. The DNA of the CDR3 is TGCAGTGCTAGAGAGAAAGCGGGAGGGGGCACAGATACGCAGTATTTT. The J gene is TRBJ2-3, the V gene TRBV20-1; TRBD2 agrees at 10 bases. The CDR3 contains 16 residues. The germline V gene encodes CDR1 DFQATT and CDR2 SNEGSKA (reference sequence). J gave up 1 base and V 0 bases, and 4 bases lay outside the gene matches.

This chain joins TRBV14 and TRBJ2-4; either TRBD1 or TRBD2 may supply D (5 bases each). The CDR3 extends over 15 amino acids. Between the trimmed V and J ends, which lost 4 bases and 11 bases, there was a span of 21 bases. Looked up from germline, CDR1 is SGHDN and CDR2 is FVKESK. The CDR3 coding sequence is TGTGCCAGCAGCCTCTTTGGGACCCCAAGGGGACTTCAGTACTTC. The encoded protein is CASSLFGTPRGLQYF.